Listed below are T cell receptor beta chains from one sample, sequenced in a study of primary melanoma T cells and metastatic recurrence. Data came from immunoSEQ multiplex PCR; TCRdb stores just in-frame clones and leaves some out. The repertoire includes 2,000 to 2,500 clones, more than 70% of them detected once, and more than 25% sits in the top ten. The sequencing input was melanoma tumor tissue. All receptors derive from a human donor with melanoma. Both conserved end residues are part of each CDR3. Each record gives: clone size, J gene, V gene, D gene, CDR3 DNA, CDR3 protein. D genes are given only for firm matches. Rows may omit the clone size; those that give it use once, few, many or a size class.

few TRBJ1-5 TRBV28 . TGTGCCAGCAGTCCCGCGGACACGAACGGGGGTCAGCCCCAGCATTTT CASSPADTNGGQPQHF
once TRBJ1-2 TRBV6-8 TRBD1 TGTGCCAGCAGTTACGATGGACAGGGTAGCTATGGCTACACCTTC CASSYDGQGSYGYTF
. TRBJ2-2 TRBV22-1 . TGTGCCAGCAGGCCCGGGGGGCAGACCACCGGGGAGCTGTTTTTT CASRPGGQTTGELFF
. TRBJ2-3 TRBV18 . TGTGCTAGCTCACCAGTGAAGGTTGCAGATACGCAGTATTTT CASSPVKVADTQYF
. TRBJ1-2 TRBV11-3 . TGTGCCAGCAGCCCCCGAAGACGGGCTGGAGGGTATGGCTACACCTTC CASSPRRRAGGYGYTF
. TRBJ1-1 TRBV12-5 . TGTGCCAGCAATGGTATTCTGGGGCTCACTGAAGCTTTCTTT CASNGILGLTEAFF
. TRBJ1-1 TRBV19 . TGTGCCAGTAGTATAGGCGGGAACAGCGGGACTGAAGCTTTCTTT CASSIGGNSGTEAFF
. TRBJ1-2 TRBV5-1 TRBD1 TGCGCCAGCAGCTTGGGGACAGGGGGCTATGGCTACACCTTC CASSLGTGGYGYTF
few TRBJ1-2 TRBV11-3 . TGTGCCAGCAGCTTCGGGCCGATTACTAACTATGGCTACACCTTC CASSFGPITNYGYTF
. TRBJ2-7 TRBV28 . TGTGCCAGCACCGGGACTCCCTACGAGCAGTACTTC CASTGTPYEQYF
. TRBJ1-5 TRBV6-8 . TGTGCCAGCAGTTACGATCGCAGGAGTCAGCCCCAGCATTTT CASSYDRRSQPQHF
. TRBJ2-1 TRBV28 . TGTGCCAGCATCGGACAGAGCTCCTACAATGAGCAGTTCTTC CASIGQSSYNEQFF
. TRBJ1-5 TRBV7-1 TRBD1 TGTGCCAGCAGCCTCCGGGACAGGGGCATCGATCAGCCCCAGCATTTT CASSLRDRGIDQPQHF
. TRBJ1-1 TRBV11-3 TRBD1 TGTGCCAGCAGGGGAGACAGGGGGATGAACACTGAAGCTTTCTTT CASRGDRGMNTEAFF
. TRBJ1-1 TRBV30 . TGTGCCTGGACCAGACGGGTGAACACTGAAGCTTTCTTT CAWTRRVNTEAFF
few TRBJ1-2 TRBV5-1 . TGCGCCAGCAGCTTGGAACCGATTAACTATGGCTACACCTTC CASSLEPINYGYTF
few TRBJ2-7 TRBV6-8 TRBD2 TGTGCCAGCAGTCCCCGAGTAGCGGGATACCACAGCTCCTACGAGCAGTACTTC CASSPRVAGYHSSYEQYF
. TRBJ1-5 TRBV14 . TGTGCCAGCAGCCCAACAGGGCTCGGTCAGCCCCAGCATTTT CASSPTGLGQPQHF
. TRBJ1-1 TRBV6-8 TRBD1 TGTGCCAGCAAGATCACAGGGGGGCTCACTGAAGCTTTCTTT CASKITGGLTEAFF
. TRBJ1-1 TRBV11-3 TRBD1 TGTGCCAGCAGCCCCAGGGGGTTTATGAGCACTGAAGCTTTCTTT CASSPRGFMSTEAFF
. TRBJ1-3 TRBV6-8 . TGTGCCAGCAGTTACGGCTCTGGAAACACCATATATTTT CASSYGSGNTIYF
. TRBJ2-1 TRBV10-3 . TGTGCCATCAGTGAGCTCAAGAGCCTAGGCTCCTACAATGAGCAGTTCTTC CAISELKSLGSYNEQFF
. TRBJ2-2 TRBV5-1 . TGCGCCAGCAGCTCACTCGGTAATACCGGGGAGCTGTTTTTT CASSSLGNTGELFF
. TRBJ2-1 TRBV1 . TGCACCAGCAGCCAAGATCCGGGACTAGCGTCGATGAGCTCCTACAATGAGCAGTTCTTC CTSSQDPGLASMSSYNEQFF